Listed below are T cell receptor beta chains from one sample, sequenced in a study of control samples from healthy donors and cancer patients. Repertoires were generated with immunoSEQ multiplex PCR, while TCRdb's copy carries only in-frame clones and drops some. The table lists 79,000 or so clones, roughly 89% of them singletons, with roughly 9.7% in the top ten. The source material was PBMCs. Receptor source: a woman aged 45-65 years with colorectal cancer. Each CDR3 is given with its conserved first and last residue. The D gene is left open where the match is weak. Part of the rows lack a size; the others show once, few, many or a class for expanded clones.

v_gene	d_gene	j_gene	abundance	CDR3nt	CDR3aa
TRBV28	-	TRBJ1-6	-	TGTGCCAGCAGTTTAGACCAATATAATTCACCCCTCCACTTT	CASSLDQYNSPLHF
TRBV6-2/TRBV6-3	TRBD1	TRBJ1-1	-	TGTGCCAGCATCCCAGGGGGTAACACTGAAGCTTTCTTT	CASIPGGNTEAFF
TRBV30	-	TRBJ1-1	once	TGTGCCTGGAGTGTTGAAGTTCTGAACACTGAAGCTTTCTTT	CAWSVEVLNTEAFF
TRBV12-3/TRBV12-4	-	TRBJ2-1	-	TGTGCCAGCAGTTTTGGGTTTAACAATGAGCAGTTCTTC	CASSFGFNNEQFF
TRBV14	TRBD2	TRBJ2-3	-	TGTGCCAGCAGCCAAGACTACACCTATCGGACTAGCGGAACCACAGATACGCAGTATTTT	CASSQDYTYRTSGTTDTQYF
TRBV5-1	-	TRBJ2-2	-	TGCGCCAGCAGCCCAACCGCAGCCTTGGACGGGAACACCGGGGAGCTGTTTTTT	CASSPTAALDGNTGELFF
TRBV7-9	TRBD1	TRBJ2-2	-	TGTGCCAGCAGCTTAGCCCGGGACAGTATCTATGGCGGGGAGCTGTTTTTT	CASSLARDSIYGGELFF
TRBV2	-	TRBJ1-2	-	TGTGCCAGCAGTCTGGGACTTCACTATGGCTACACCTTC	CASSLGLHYGYTF
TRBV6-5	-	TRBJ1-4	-	TGTGCCAGCAGTTACGATAGGGACGGTAATGAAAAACTGTTTTTT	CASSYDRDGNEKLFF
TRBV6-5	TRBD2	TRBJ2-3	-	TGTGCCACCCTGGGCGGGGGGGCGACAGATACGCAGTATTTT	CATLGGGATDTQYF
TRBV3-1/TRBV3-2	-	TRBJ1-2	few	TGTGCCAGCAGCCAAGATTTTGGACAGTCGGGGGGCTACACCTTC	CASSQDFGQSGGYTF
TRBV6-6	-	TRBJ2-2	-	TGTGCCAGCAGTTACTCCGGTGGAGCCGGGGAGCTGTTTTTT	CASSYSGGAGELFF
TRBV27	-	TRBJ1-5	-	TGTGCCAGCAGTTTGGGGCAGACCAATCAGCCCCAGCATTTT	CASSLGQTNQPQHF
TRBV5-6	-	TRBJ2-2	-	TGTGCCAGCAGCTTGGGCCAGGAGAACACCGGGGAGCTGTTTTTT	CASSLGQENTGELFF
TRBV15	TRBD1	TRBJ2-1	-	TGTGCCACCAGCGGAAGGACAGGGGCGACCTACAATGAGCAGTTCTTC	CATSGRTGATYNEQFF
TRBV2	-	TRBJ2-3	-	TGTGCCAGCAGTGATGTAGGACTCAATACGCAGTATTTT	CASSDVGLNTQYF
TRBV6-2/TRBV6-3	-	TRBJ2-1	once	TGTGCCAGCAGTTATTCCCCGGATGAGCAGTTCTTC	CASSYSPDEQFF
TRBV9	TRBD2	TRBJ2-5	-	TGTGCCAGCAGCCCAGGACTAGCTCAAGAGACCCAGTACTTC	CASSPGLAQETQYF
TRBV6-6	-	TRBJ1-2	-	TGTGCCAGCAGTCAAAAATATGGCTACACCTTC	CASSQKYGYTF
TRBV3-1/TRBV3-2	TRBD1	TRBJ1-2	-	TGTGCCAGCAGCCAAGTACAGGGGCTGTATGGCTACACCTTC	CASSQVQGLYGYTF
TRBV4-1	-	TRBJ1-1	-	TGCGCCAGCAGCCAGCTTCGATTGGGTCGGAGCACTGAAGCTTTCTTT	CASSQLRLGRSTEAFF
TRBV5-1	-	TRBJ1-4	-	TGCGCCAGCAGCTTGTCTGGGTACCTAAATGAAAAACTGTTTTTT	CASSLSGYLNEKLFF
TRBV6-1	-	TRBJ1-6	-	TGTGCCAGCAGTGAAGCTTTGGGATCCCCGCGTTCACCCCTCCACTTT	CASSEALGSPRSPLHF
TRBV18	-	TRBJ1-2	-	TGTGCCAGCTCACCACAGGGGGATGACTATGGCTACACCTTC	CASSPQGDDYGYTF
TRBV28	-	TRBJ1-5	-	TGTGCCAGCGGGGTAGTTGGCAATCAGCCCCAGCATTTT	CASGVVGNQPQHF
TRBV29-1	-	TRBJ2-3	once	TGCAGCGTTGCAACCTGGGGCTCCACAGATACGCAGTATTTT	CSVATWGSTDTQYF
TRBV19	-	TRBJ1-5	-	TGTGCCAGTAGTATAGAAGGGATTTTAGGCAATCAGCCCCAGCATTTT	CASSIEGILGNQPQHF
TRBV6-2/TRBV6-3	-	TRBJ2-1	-	TGTGCCAGCAGTTACTCGAAGGGACTCAGGCTCTTC	CASSYSKGLRLF
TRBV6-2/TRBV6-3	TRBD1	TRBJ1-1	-	TGTGCCAGCAGTTATAAGGGGGCGGACACTGAAGCTTTCTTT	CASSYKGADTEAFF
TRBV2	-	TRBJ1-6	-	TGTGCCAGCGGACCCCAGCCTTTTTCACCCCTCCACTTT	CASGPQPFSPLHF
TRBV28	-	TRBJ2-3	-	TGTGCCAGCAGTTCAGCGGCTAGCACAGATACGCAGTATTTT	CASSSAASTDTQYF
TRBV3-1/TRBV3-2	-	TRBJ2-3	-	TGTGCCAGCAGCCAAGCGGCGCGGTCCACAGATACGCAGTATTTT	CASSQAARSTDTQYF
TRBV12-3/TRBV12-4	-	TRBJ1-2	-	TGTGCCAGTTCACAGACCAGCTATGGCTACACCTTC	CASSQTSYGYTF
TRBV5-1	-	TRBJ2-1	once	TGCGCCAGCAGCTTGAGTCTAGCCGGGGGATATGAGCAGTTCTTC	CASSLSLAGGYEQFF
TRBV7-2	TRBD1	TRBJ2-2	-	TGTGCCAGCAGCATGTCCGGGACAGGGGGCCCCGGGGAGCTGTTTTTT	CASSMSGTGGPGELFF
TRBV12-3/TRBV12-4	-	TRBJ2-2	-	TGTGCCAGCACCCAGTCCACCGGGGAGCTGTTTTTT	CASTQSTGELFF
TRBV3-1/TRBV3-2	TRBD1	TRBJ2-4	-	TGTGCCAGCAGCCAATGGACAGGGTTCGGTGGCATTCAGTACTTC	CASSQWTGFGGIQYF
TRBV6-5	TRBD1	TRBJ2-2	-	TGTGCCAGCAGCCCGGGACAGGAAACCGGGGAGCTGTTTTTT	CASSPGQETGELFF
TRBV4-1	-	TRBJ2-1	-	TGCGCCAGCAGCCCCATTTTATCATTTAGCTCCTACAATGAGCAGTTCTTC	CASSPILSFSSYNEQFF
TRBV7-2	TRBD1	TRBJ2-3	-	TGTGCCAGCAGCGACAGGGGATTCACAGATACGCAGTATTTT	CASSDRGFTDTQYF
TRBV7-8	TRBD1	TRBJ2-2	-	TGTGCCAGCAGCTCGCCACAGGGGGCACCGAACACCGGGGAGCTGTTTTTT	CASSSPQGAPNTGELFF
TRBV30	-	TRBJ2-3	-	TGTGCCTGGAGCGGGGGCACAGATACGCAGTATTTT	CAWSGGTDTQYF
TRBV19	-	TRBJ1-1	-	TGTGCCAGTAGTTTTTCCATCGGCGAAGCTTTCTTT	CASSFSIGEAFF
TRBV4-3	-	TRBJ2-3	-	TGCGCCAGCAGCCAAGATAAACCGACAGATACGCAGTATTTT	CASSQDKPTDTQYF
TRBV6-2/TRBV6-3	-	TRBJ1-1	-	TGTGCCAGCAGTCCGACAGCCAACACTGAAGCTTTCTTT	CASSPTANTEAFF
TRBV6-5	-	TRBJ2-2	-	TGTGCCAGCACCCCAGACTACCGGGAGCTGTTTTTT	CASTPDYRELFF
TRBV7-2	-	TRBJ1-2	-	TGTGCCAGCAGCTTAAACGTAGGGGAGAACTATGGCTACACCTTC	CASSLNVGENYGYTF